The source of this TCR beta chain is a study of T cells in Graves' hyperthyroidism and ophthalmopathy (dated by TCRdb to between 2019 and 2020). In the study overall: To identify distinguishing TCR V-J signatures, a discovery cohort of some 100 patients was used, comprising 40 to 45 with Graves' ophthalmopathy and around 60 with stable Graves' hyperthyroidism. The paper reports TCR Vbeta CDR3 sequencing of over 120 peripheral blood samples: 40 to 45 ophthalmopathy, over 70 hyperthyroidism and around 17 progressor patients. Following sampling, methimazole starting at 30 mg daily was given to hyperthyroidism patients, and high-dose intravenous methylprednisolone was given to ophthalmopathy patients. For training and testing, the 95 to 100 patients in the discovery cohort were randomly divided in a 7:3 ratio. In roughly six Graves' hyperthyroidism patients, the study also compared T-cell repertoires from thyroid tissue with T-cell repertoires from blood. Prospective prediction of ophthalmopathy was tested in an independent validation cohort consisting of roughly 19 hyperthyroidism patients and over 15 patients who later progressed to ophthalmopathy.

Beyond this particular receptor, the publication reports: No statistical method was used to fix the sample size in advance, and group allocation was not hidden from the investigators. Most expanded thyroid clonotypes (frequency above 0.001) were also detected in blood, a finding suggesting that blood repertoires may reflect thyroid immune responses. In validation, the model predicted progression to ophthalmopathy a median of about 5.9 months before onset, with roughly 68% sensitivity and 72.22% specificity. Ophthalmopathy was separated from stable hyperthyroidism by a 13 V-J signature model, with about 88% sensitivity and approximately 81% specificity obtained in cross-validation and 80%/75% obtained in testing.

Turning to this clonotype: Its binding antigen is unknown. No per-base quality is available; no much larger clone lies one base away.

The study excluded patients with uncontrolled infections, other autoimmune diseases, pregnancy or lactation. Diagnoses relied on clinical symptoms, serum thyroxine and TRAb, thyroid ultrasound and orbital computed tomography. Total RNA was extracted with Trizol reagent, and quality was checked on an Agilent 2100 Bioanalyzer. TCR beta CDR3 regions were amplified from RNA transcripts. The TCR CDR3 was subjected to a first round of RT-PCR using the HTBI primer set and the Qiagen OneStep RT-PCR kit. Libraries were constructed in a second round of multiplex PCR, after which size selection and purification were performed. The libraries were sequenced on an Illumina HiSeq2000 using paired-end 100 bp reads. Concerning the study's data processing: Raw data were processed with SOAPnuke, discarding reads with adapters, uncalled bases, mean Phred below 15, or no exact constant-primer or identifier match. COPE v1.2.5 was used to merge the high-quality paired reads, and each unique nucleotide sequence was defined as a clonotype. MiTCR v1.1 was used to align the clonotypes against IMGT TRBV, TRBD and TRBJ reference segments. Only V-J combinations with frequency above 0.0001, covering 99.2% of repertoires, were analysed. A TCS score was defined as the ratio between F50 (clonal expansion) and ExV (chaos), using BLOSUM62-based TCRdist between CDR3 peptides within each V-J. Welch's t-statistics and random forest reduced fewer than 600 V-J features to under 15, which were used in a naive Bayes classifier (R e1071). The Morisita-Horn index was used to measure how similar the thyroid and blood repertoires were. Starting from the raw public reads, TCRdb applied fastp trimming at Q25, assembled clones with MiXCR and retained in-frame beta chains. Every distinct CDR3 protein forms one entry, paired with its most common genes and DNA. These V and J calls originate from TCRdb's pipeline instead of the authors' own analysis. The sample profile shows about 570,000 distinct CDR3 sequences; 46% of them were found once. Around 20% of the sample rests with the top ten.

Measured from the cysteine to the phenylalanine, the CDR3 is 13 residues long. Only the CDR3 DNA stays, 39 bases, in frame from base 1. V and J lose 6 bases and 3 bases, and a span of 12 bases separates them. Per the germline V gene, SGHRS is the CDR1 and YFSETQ is the CDR2. The specimen sequenced was peripheral blood or thyroid tissue (not recorded which). The receptor comes from an adult woman with Graves' disease, either hyperthyroidism or ophthalmopathy (not recorded which). Recombination linked TRBV5-1 to TRBJ1-2; the D region possibly corresponds to TRBD1 (5 bases align). The DNA sequence reads TGCGCCAGCACCTCCAGGGCGGACTATGGCTACACCTTC. Translated, it reads CASTSRADYGYTF.